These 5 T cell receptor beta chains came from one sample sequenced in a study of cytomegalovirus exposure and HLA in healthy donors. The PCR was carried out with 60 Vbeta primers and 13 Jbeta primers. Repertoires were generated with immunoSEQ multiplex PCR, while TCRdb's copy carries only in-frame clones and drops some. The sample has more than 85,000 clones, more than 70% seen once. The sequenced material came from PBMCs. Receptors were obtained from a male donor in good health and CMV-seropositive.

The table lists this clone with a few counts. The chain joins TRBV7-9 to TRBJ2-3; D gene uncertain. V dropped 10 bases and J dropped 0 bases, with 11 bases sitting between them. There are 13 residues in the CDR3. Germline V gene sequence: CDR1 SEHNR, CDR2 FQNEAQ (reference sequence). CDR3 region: CATLGSSTDTQYF. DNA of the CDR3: TGTGCCACCCTGGGCTCTAGCACAGATACGCAGTATTTT. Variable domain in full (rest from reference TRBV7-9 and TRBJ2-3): DTGVSQNPRHKITKRGQNVTFRCDPISEHNRLYWYRQTLGQGPEFLTYFQNEAQLEKSRLLSDRFSAERPKGSFSTLEIQRTEQGDSAMYLCATLGSSTDTQYFGPGTRLTVL.

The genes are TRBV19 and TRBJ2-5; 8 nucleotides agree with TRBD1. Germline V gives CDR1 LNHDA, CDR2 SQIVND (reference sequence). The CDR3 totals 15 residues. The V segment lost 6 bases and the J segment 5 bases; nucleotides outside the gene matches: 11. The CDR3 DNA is TGTGCCAGTAGAATGACAGGGGTACCTCCGGAGACCCAGTACTTC. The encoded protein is CASRMTGVPPETQYF.

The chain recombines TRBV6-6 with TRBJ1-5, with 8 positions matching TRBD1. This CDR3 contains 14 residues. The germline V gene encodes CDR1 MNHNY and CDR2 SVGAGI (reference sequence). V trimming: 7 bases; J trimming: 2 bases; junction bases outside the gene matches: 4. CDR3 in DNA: TGTGCCAGCACCCAGGGGGCCGGCAATCAGCCCCAGCATTTT. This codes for CASTQGAGNQPQHF.

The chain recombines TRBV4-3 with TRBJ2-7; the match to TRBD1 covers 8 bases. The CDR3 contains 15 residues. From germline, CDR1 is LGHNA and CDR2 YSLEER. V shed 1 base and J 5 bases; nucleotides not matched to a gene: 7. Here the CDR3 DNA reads TGCGCCAGCAGCCAAGGATACAGGGGGTCGGACGAGCAGTACTTC. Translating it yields CASSQGYRGSDEQYF.

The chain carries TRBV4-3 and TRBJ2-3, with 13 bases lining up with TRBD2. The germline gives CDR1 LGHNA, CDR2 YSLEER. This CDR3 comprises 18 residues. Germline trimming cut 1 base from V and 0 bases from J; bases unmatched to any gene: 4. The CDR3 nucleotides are TGCGCCAGCAGCCAAGGGGGACTAGCGGGATCAAGCACAGATACGCAGTATTTT. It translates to CASSQGGLAGSSTDTQYF.